This is a list of T cell receptor beta chains from one sample in a study of cytomegalovirus exposure and HLA in healthy donors. Sequencing used immunoSEQ multiplex PCR; TCRdb keeps in-frame clones, though not all of them. The table lists about 140,000 clones, approximately 82% of them singletons. Material: PBMCs. The source is a man aged 35 to 55 in good health and CMV-seronegative. CDR3s include the opening cysteine and the closing phenylalanine or tryptophan. Fields, in order: D gene, CDR3 length, V gene, J gene, clone size, CDR3 DNA, CDR3 protein. D genes are given only for firm matches. Clone sizes are given selectively: once, few, many, or a class where the clone is expanded.

-	17	TRBV7-9	TRBJ2-7	-	TGTGCCAGCAGCTTAGGGGTAGGAGGAGGTGGGCAATACGAGCAGTACTTC	CASSLGVGGGGQYEQYF
TRBD1	15	TRBV7-9	TRBJ1-5	-	TGTGCCAGCAGCCCTCCGGGACAGGGGAATCAGCCCCAGCATTTT	CASSPPGQGNQPQHF
TRBD1	17	TRBV19	TRBJ1-2	-	TGTGCCAGTAGTATGGGGGACAGGGATGAGCGCAACTATGGCTACACCTTC	CASSMGDRDERNYGYTF
TRBD1	17	TRBV19	TRBJ1-2	-	TGTGCCAGTAGTATTGAAGGACAGGGGGCGTTAAGAAATGGCTACACCTTC	CASSIEGQGALRNGYTF
-	17	TRBV5-1	TRBJ2-2	-	TGCGCCAGCAGCCTGGGTCCCTTGAGGGCGAACACCGGGGAGCTGTTTTTT	CASSLGPLRANTGELFF
-	13	TRBV29-1	TRBJ1-1	few	TGCAGCGGCAGACAGGACGGAAACACTGAAGCTTTCTTT	CSGRQDGNTEAFF
-	13	TRBV6-1	TRBJ1-5	once	TGTGCCAGCAGTGAAGCTGACACCTGGCCCCAGCATTTT	CASSEADTWPQHF
-	11	TRBV11-2	TRBJ2-3	-	TGTGCCAGCACCCCGACAGATACGCAGTATTTT	CASTPTDTQYF
TRBD1	16	TRBV18	TRBJ2-4	-	TGTGCCAGCTCACAAGGGACAGGGGGCGCCAAAAACATTCAGTACTTC	CASSQGTGGAKNIQYF
-	14	TRBV5-1	TRBJ2-5	once	TGCGCCAGCAGCTTGGGGAGAGAGGAAGAGACCCAGTACTTC	CASSLGREEETQYF
-	13	TRBV2	TRBJ1-3	-	TGTGCCAGCATAAGGAGTACTGGAAACACCATATATTTT	CASIRSTGNTIYF
-	13	TRBV5-3	TRBJ1-2	-	TGTGCCAGAAGCTGCTGCCGCGGGGGCGGCTACACCTTC	CARSCCRGGGYTF
-	15	TRBV7-2	TRBJ2-5	-	TGTGCCAGCAGCTTAAATCAGGGCGTCCAAGAAACCCAGTACTTC	CASSLNQGVQETQYF
-	14	TRBV7-9	TRBJ2-3	-	TGTGCCAGCAGCCCTTCCCAGGGGAGAGATACGCAGTATTTT	CASSPSQGRDTQYF
-	13	TRBV28	TRBJ2-7	-	TGTGCCAGCAGGTCAGGGGACCCCTACGAGCAGTACTTC	CASRSGDPYEQYF
-	14	TRBV5-4	TRBJ1-3	once	TGTGCCAGCACAACAGGCGATTATGGAAACACCATATATTTT	CASTTGDYGNTIYF
-	15	TRBV7-9	TRBJ2-1	-	TGTGCCAGCAGCTTAGCGGGTCGGGACTACAATGAGCAGTTCTTC	CASSLAGRDYNEQFF
-	13	TRBV6-5	TRBJ2-7	-	TGTGCCAGCAGCCGAGACGGGGTTTTCGAGCAGTACTTC	CASSRDGVFEQYF
-	12	TRBV2	TRBJ1-3	-	TGTGCCAGCAGGACAGCAGGAAACACCATATATTTT	CASRTAGNTIYF
-	16	TRBV7-9	TRBJ2-4	-	TGTGCCAGCAGCTTTTTGCCAAGGTCAGGCAAAAACATTCAGTACTTC	CASSFLPRSGKNIQYF
-	18	TRBV7-8	TRBJ1-6	many	TGTGCCAGCAGCACGCCCCTCTGGTTGAGCTCCTATAATTCACCCCTCCACTTT	CASSTPLWLSSYNSPLHF
-	17	TRBV4-2	TRBJ1-3	-	TGTGCCAGCAGCCAAGGTTCCGGGACAAATGATCCAAACACCATATATTTT	CASSQGSGTNDPNTIYF
-	13	TRBV5-1	TRBJ2-5	-	TGCGCCAGCAAGGTTGGCAGCGAAGAGACCCAGTACTTC	CASKVGSEETQYF
-	16	TRBV6-6	TRBJ2-3	-	TGTGCCAGCAGTTACTTAGGCGGCGTTGGCACAGATACGCAGTATTTT	CASSYLGGVGTDTQYF
-	14	TRBV7-2	TRBJ1-2	-	TGTGCCAGCAGCTCCCCGGGGGTAAACCATGGCTACACCTTC	CASSSPGVNHGYTF
TRBD1	16	TRBV28	TRBJ1-2	-	TGTGCCAGCAGTAACTCCGGGACAGTTTTTATTTTCGGCTACACCTTC	CASSNSGTVFIFGYTF
TRBD2	17	TRBV9	TRBJ2-1	-	TGTGCCAGCAGCTTTTCACTAGCGGGGGATGCCGGGAATGAGCAGTTCTTC	CASSFSLAGDAGNEQFF
-	13	TRBV7-7	TRBJ1-3	-	TGTGCCAGCAGCCTGGGAGTTGGAAACACCATATATTTT	CASSLGVGNTIYF
TRBD1	15	TRBV9	TRBJ2-1	once	TGTGCCAGCAGCGTAGCCGGGACAGTTTACAATGAGCAGTTCTTC	CASSVAGTVYNEQFF
TRBD2	15	TRBV7-9	TRBJ2-1	once	TGTGCCAGCAGCTCCCCGGGACTAGTGGGAAATGAGCAGTTCTTC	CASSSPGLVGNEQFF
-	14	TRBV18	TRBJ2-7	-	TGTGCCAGCTCACCGTCTTTAGACTTCTACGAGCAGTACTTC	CASSPSLDFYEQYF
TRBD1	16	TRBV19	TRBJ1-1	-	TGTGCCAGTAGTCCCCGGACAGGGGGGCTGAACACTGAAGCTTTCTTT	CASSPRTGGLNTEAFF
-	14	TRBV7-2	TRBJ2-7	-	TGTGCCAGCAGCTCACAGGCTTTAGGCGACGAGCAGTACTTC	CASSSQALGDEQYF
-	16	TRBV7-9	TRBJ1-3	-	TGTGCCAGCAGCTTAGGCAGGCCGCAAGCTGGAAACACCATATATTTT	CASSLGRPQAGNTIYF
TRBD1	15	TRBV5-1	TRBJ2-7	-	TGCGCCAGCAGCCCAGGGACAGGGGGCACGTACGAGCAGTACTTC	CASSPGTGGTYEQYF
TRBD1	14	TRBV5-1	TRBJ2-7	-	TGCGCCAGCAGCATACCGACAGGGGCCTACGAGCAGTACTTC	CASSIPTGAYEQYF
-	13	TRBV2	TRBJ2-7	-	TGTGCCAGCAGTGGGAGTAGCTATTACGAGCAGTACTTC	CASSGSSYYEQYF
TRBD2	17	TRBV4-2	TRBJ2-1	few	TGTGCCAGCAGCCACCCGACTAGCGGGGACTCCTACAATGAGCAGTTCTTC	CASSHPTSGDSYNEQFF
-	14	TRBV5-8	TRBJ2-2	-	TGTGCCAGCAGCCCCAGGACAGTCACCGGGGAGCTGTTTTTT	CASSPRTVTGELFF
TRBD1	15	TRBV7-8	TRBJ2-3	-	TGTGCCAGCAGCTTGACAGGGGGCATAACAGATACGCAGTATTTT	CASSLTGGITDTQYF
TRBD1	14	TRBV18	TRBJ2-7	once	TGTGCCAGCTCACCCCCGGGACAGGGATACGAGCAGTACTTC	CASSPPGQGYEQYF
TRBD1	14	TRBV4-2	TRBJ2-7	-	TGTGCCAGCAGCCATTTTGACAGGGGCTACGAGCAGTACTTC	CASSHFDRGYEQYF
-	18	TRBV5-5	TRBJ2-2	-	TGTGCCAGCAGCTTGGTACTCCTCCTCCCGTCGGGCACCGGGGAGCTGTTTTTT	CASSLVLLLPSGTGELFF
-	15	TRBV7-9	TRBJ1-2	-	TGTGCCAGCAGCTTCGAAGGGGCGAGAAACTATGGCTACACCTTC	CASSFEGARNYGYTF
TRBD1	13	TRBV7-9	TRBJ1-1	-	TGTGCCAGCAGCTGGACAGGGGGCACTGAAGCTTTCTTT	CASSWTGGTEAFF
-	14	TRBV5-1	TRBJ2-5	few	TGCGCCAGCAGCCCCTCGGGTTGGAAAGAGACCCAGTACTTC	CASSPSGWKETQYF
TRBD1	13	TRBV13	TRBJ2-7	few	TGTGCCAGCAGCTCCCGGACAGGCTACGAGCAGTACTTC	CASSSRTGYEQYF
TRBD1	17	TRBV2	TRBJ1-2	-	TGTGCCAGCAACTGGGGGACGACAGGGGAAAGTCTCTATGGCTACACCTTC	CASNWGTTGESLYGYTF
-	12	TRBV6-5	TRBJ1-6	-	TGTGCCAGCAGCTCCGGAGGTTCACCCCTCCACTTT	CASSSGGSPLHF
TRBD2	15	TRBV2	TRBJ2-3	-	TGTGCCAGCAGTGACGGAGCGGGGGTCACAGATACGCAGTATTTT	CASSDGAGVTDTQYF
TRBD2	15	TRBV5-4	TRBJ2-3	-	TGTGCCAGCAGCAACCCTAGCGGGGCCTCAGATACGCAGTATTTT	CASSNPSGASDTQYF
-	12	TRBV4-1	TRBJ1-6	-	TGCGCCAGCAGCCAAGTTACGGAGGCCCTCCACTTT	CASSQVTEALHF
TRBD2	17	TRBV5-1	TRBJ2-1	-	TGCGCCAGCAGCTTGGAACCAGCGGGGGCCCCCCCCAATGAGCAGTTCTTC	CASSLEPAGAPPNEQFF
-	12	TRBV10-3	TRBJ1-1	-	TGTGCCATCCAAGCGGAGGGCACTGAAGCTTTCTTT	CAIQAEGTEAFF